The 5 T cell receptor beta chains below were found in one sample sequenced in a study of T cells in Graves' hyperthyroidism and ophthalmopathy (dated by TCRdb to the late 2010s). Library construction relied on multiplex PCR. For sequencing, an Illumina HiSeq 2000 was employed. Amplification of TCR beta CDR3 regions was carried out from RNA transcripts. The first round of RT-PCR for the TCR CDR3 was performed with the HTBI primer set and the Qiagen OneStep RT-PCR kit. The public reads were reprocessed in TCRdb via fastp at Q25 and MiXCR, keeping in-frame beta chains. Rows matching on CDR3 protein sequence are summarized as one entry with the most common DNA and genes. Recorded for this sample are hundreds of thousands of distinct CDR3 sequences; roughly 16% of them occurred a single time. The leading ten clones occupy around 3.5% of the sample. Sequencing used blood. The receptor source for this set is a woman between 40 and 55 years old with Graves' ophthalmopathy.

The V call is TRBV5-1, the J call TRBJ2-3, with D tentatively TRBD1 or TRBD2 (6 bases each). This CDR3 has 15 residues. Germline V CDR1 and CDR2: SGHRS, YFSETQ. V was shortened by 0 bases and J by 5 bases, with 13 bases between the two germline ends. This CDR3 is CASSLDGGREDTQYF. CDR3 in DNA: TGCGCCAGCAGCTTGGACGGGGGCCGGGAAGATACGCAGTATTTT.

This clonotype has at least ten counts. The rearrangement joins TRBV5-1 to TRBJ2-1, with 9 bases fitting TRBD2. CDR3 length: 16 residues. V gave up 4 bases and J gave up 1 base; unmatched junction bases: 6. Per the germline V gene, CDR1 is SGHRS and CDR2 is YFSETQ. The CDR3, as DNA: TGCGCCAGCAGCCACAATAGCGGGAGATCCTACAATGAGCAGTTCTTC. Translating gives CASSHNSGRSYNEQFF.

This clonotype was recorded at least ten times. The chain links TRBV11-2 to TRBJ2-1, with 7 bases lining up with TRBD1. The V gene's germline CDR1 is SGHAT and CDR2 FQNNGV. V was clipped by 5 bases and J by 2 bases; unmatched bases: 12. This CDR3 contains 17 residues. CDR3 DNA: TGTGCCAGCAGCCGCTGGGGGACAGCAAATACCTACAATGAGCAGTTCTTC. Protein: CASSRWGTANTYNEQFF.

The chain couples TRBV5-1 to TRBJ2-7, with TRBD2 identical over 7 bases. Unmatched junction bases numbered 7, after V lost 0 bases and J lost 7 bases. Germline CDR1 reads SGHRS; CDR2 reads YFSETQ. CDR3 length: 14 residues. CDR3 DNA sequence: TGCGCCAGCAGCTTGGTTGCGGGAGTGGGTGAGCAGTACTTC. This translates into CASSLVAGVGEQYF.

This clonotype was seen repeatedly, ten times or more. The chain links TRBV11-2 to TRBJ2-7, with 8 bases identical to TRBD2. The germline gives CDR1 SGHAT, CDR2 FQNNGV. V shed 1 base and J 2 bases; nucleotides not matched to a gene: 10. The CDR3 spans 17 residues. CDR3 protein: CASSLVGGRPAAYEQYF. CDR3 coding DNA: TGTGCCAGCAGCTTAGTCGGCGGGAGGCCCGCCGCCTACGAGCAGTACTTC.